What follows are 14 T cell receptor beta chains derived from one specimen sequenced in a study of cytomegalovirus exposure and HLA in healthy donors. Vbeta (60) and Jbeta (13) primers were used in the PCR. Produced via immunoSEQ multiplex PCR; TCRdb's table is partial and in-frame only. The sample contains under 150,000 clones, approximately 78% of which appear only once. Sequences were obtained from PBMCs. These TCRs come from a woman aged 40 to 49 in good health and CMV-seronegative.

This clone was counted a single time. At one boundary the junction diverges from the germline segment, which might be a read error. CDR3 region: CASSGEGQGNF. The CDR3 region has the DNA TGTGCCAGCAGTGGCGAGGGACAGGGGAACTTC. The gene calls are TRBV2 and TRBJ2-7; 10 bases align to TRBD1. Germline V lookup: CDR1 SNHLY, CDR2 FYNNEI. The CDR3 has 11 amino acids. Full variable domain (rest looked up from reference TRBV2 and TRBJ2-7): EPEVTQTPSHQVTQMGQEVILRCVPISNHLYFYWYRQILGQKVEFLVSFYNNEISEKSEIFDDQFSVERPDGSNFTLKIRSTKLEDSAMYFCASSGEGQGNFGPGTRLTVT.

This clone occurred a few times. The CDR3 sequence: CASSLGNSGYNEQFF. The CDR3 DNA reads TGTGCCAGCAGCTTAGGGAATAGCGGCTACAATGAGCAGTTCTTC. The chain combines TRBV7-2 with TRBJ2-1, with a tentative D call TRBD2 (6 bases). Deletions cut 1 base from V and 3 bases from J, with 10 bases between. The germline V gene encodes CDR1 SGHTA and CDR2 FQGNSA. This CDR3 contains 15 residues.

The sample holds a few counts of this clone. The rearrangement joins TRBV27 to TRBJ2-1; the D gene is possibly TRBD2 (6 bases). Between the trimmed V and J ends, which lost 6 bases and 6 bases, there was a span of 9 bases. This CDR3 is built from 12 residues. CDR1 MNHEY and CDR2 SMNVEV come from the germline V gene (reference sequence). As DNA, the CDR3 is TGTGCCAGCAGGGGACTTCTCAATGAGCAGTTCTTC. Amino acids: CASRGLLNEQFF.

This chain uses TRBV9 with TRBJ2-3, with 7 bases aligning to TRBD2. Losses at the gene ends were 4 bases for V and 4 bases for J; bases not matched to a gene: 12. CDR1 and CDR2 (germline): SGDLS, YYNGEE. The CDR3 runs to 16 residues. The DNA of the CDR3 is TGTGCCAGCAGCCACCAGTTCGCGGGAGTGGCAGATACGCAGTATTTT. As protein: CASSHQFAGVADTQYF.

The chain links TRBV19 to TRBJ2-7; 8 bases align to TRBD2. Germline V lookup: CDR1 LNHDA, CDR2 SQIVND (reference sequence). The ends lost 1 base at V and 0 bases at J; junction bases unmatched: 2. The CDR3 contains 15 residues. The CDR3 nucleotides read TGTGCCAGTAGTATAGGTAGCGGGGTCTCCTACGAGCAGTACTTC. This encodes CASSIGSGVSYEQYF.

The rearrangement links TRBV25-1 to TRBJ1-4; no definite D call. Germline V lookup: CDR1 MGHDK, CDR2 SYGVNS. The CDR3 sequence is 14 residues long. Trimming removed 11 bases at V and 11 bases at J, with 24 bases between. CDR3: CAVYIGPRRQKLFF. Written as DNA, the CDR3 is TGTGCCGTATACATAGGCCCCAGGAGGCAGAAACTGTTTTTT.

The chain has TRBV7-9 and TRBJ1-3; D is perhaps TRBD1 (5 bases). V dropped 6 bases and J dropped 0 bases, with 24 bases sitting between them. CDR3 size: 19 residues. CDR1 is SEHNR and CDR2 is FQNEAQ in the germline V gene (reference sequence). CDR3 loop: CASSSRQPNAQFSGNTIYF. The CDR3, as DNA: TGTGCCAGCAGTTCCCGACAGCCTAACGCCCAGTTCTCTGGAAACACCATATATTTT.

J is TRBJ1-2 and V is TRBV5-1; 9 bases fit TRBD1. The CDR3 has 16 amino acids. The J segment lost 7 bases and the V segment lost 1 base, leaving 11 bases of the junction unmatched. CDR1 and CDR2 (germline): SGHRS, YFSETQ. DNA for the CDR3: TGCGCCAGCAGCTTGAATGGTCGGACAGGGGAAACTGGCTACACCTTC. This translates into CASSLNGRTGETGYTF.

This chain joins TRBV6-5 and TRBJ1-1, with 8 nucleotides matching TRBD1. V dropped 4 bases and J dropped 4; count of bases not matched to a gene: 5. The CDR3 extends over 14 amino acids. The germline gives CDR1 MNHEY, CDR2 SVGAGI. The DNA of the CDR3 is TGTGCCAGCAGTTCTGGACAGGGATCCACTGAAGCTTTCTTT. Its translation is CASSSGQGSTEAFF.

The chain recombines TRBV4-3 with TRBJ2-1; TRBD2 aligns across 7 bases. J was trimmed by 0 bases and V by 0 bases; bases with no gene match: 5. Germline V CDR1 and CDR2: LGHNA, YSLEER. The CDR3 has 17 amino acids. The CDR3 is CASSQDPASGSYNEQFF. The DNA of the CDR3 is TGCGCCAGCAGCCAAGATCCAGCTAGCGGCTCCTACAATGAGCAGTTCTTC.

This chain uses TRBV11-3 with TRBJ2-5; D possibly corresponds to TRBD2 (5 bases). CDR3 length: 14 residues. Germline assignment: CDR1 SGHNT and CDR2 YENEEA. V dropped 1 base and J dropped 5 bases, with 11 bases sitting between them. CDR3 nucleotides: TGTGCCAGCAGCTTAGGTAGCGCCGGGGAGACCCAGTACTTC. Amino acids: CASSLGSAGETQYF.

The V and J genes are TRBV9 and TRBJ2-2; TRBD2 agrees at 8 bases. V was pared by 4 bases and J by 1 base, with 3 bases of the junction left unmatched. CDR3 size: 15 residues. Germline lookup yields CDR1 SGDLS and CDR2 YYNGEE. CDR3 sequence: CASSKSGRNTGELFF. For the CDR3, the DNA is TGTGCCAGCAGCAAAAGCGGGAGGAACACCGGGGAGCTGTTTTTT.

CDR3 protein: CASSPGTGVHGYTF. CDR3 coding DNA: TGTGCCAGCAGTCCAGGGACAGGGGTTCATGGCTACACCTTC. The gene calls are TRBV27 and TRBJ1-2; 10 bases agree with TRBD1. The CDR3 extends over 14 amino acids. Trimming cost V 5 bases and J 6 bases; bases outside gene matches: 6. Germline V gene sequence: CDR1 MNHEY, CDR2 SMNVEV (reference sequence).

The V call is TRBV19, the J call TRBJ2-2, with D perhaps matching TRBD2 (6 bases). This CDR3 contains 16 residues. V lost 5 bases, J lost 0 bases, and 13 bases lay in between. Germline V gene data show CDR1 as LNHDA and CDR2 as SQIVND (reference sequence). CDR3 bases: TGTGCCAGTAGTTTCTGGCCGGGAGCGAACACCGGGGAGCTGTTTTTT. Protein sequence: CASSFWPGANTGELFF.